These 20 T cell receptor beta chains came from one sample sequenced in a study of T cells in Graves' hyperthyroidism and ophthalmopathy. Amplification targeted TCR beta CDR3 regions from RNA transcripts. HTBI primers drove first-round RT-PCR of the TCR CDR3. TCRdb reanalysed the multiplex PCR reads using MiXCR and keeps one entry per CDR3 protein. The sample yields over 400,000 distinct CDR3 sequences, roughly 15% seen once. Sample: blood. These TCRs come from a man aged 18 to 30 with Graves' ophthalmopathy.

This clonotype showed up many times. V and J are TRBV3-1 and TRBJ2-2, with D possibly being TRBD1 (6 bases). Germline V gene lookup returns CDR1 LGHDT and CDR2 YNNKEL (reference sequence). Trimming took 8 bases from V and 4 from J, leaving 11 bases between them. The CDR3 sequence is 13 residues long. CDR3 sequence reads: CASQTGPTGELFF. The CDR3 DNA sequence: TGTGCCAGCCAGACAGGTCCCACCGGGGAGCTGTTTTTT.

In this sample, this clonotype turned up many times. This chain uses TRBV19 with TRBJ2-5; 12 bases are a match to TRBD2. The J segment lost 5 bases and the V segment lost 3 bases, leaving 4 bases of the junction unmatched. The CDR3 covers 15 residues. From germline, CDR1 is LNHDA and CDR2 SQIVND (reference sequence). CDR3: CASSMTSGRGETQYF. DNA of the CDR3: TGTGCCAGTAGTATGACTAGCGGGAGAGGGGAGACCCAGTACTTC.

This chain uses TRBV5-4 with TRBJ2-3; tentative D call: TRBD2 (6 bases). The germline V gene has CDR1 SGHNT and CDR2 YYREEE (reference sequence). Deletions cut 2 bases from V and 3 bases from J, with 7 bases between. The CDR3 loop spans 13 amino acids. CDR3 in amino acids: CASSFLATDTQYF. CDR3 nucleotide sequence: TGTGCCAGCAGCTTCCTAGCGACAGATACGCAGTATTTT. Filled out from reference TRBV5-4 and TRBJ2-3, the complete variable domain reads ETGVTQSPTHLIKTRGQQVTLRCSSQSGHNTVSWYQQALGQGPQFIFQYYREEENGRGNFPPRFSGLQFPNYSSELNVNALELDDSALYLCASSFLATDTQYFGPGTRLTVL.

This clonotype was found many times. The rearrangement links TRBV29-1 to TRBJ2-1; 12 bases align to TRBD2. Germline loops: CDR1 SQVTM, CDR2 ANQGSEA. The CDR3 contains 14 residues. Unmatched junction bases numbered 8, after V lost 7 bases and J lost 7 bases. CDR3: CSADQTSGRNEQFF. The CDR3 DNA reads TGCAGCGCTGACCAGACTAGCGGGAGAAATGAGCAGTTCTTC.

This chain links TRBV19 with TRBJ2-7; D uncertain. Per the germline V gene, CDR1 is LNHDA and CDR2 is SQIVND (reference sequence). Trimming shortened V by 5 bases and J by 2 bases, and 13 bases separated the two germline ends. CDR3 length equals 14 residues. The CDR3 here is CASSFATQTYEQYF. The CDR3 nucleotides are TGTGCCAGTAGTTTTGCGACGCAGACCTACGAGCAGTACTTC.

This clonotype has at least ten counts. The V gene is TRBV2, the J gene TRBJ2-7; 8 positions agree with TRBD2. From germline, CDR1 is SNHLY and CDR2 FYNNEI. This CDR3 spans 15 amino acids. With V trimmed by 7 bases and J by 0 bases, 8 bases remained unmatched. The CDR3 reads CASKRTSLSSYEQYF. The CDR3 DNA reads TGTGCCAGCAAACGGACTAGCCTGAGCTCCTACGAGCAGTACTTC. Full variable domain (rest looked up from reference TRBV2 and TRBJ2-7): EPEVTQTPSHQVTQMGQEVILRCVPISNHLYFYWYRQILGQKVEFLVSFYNNEISEKSEIFDDQFSVERPDGSNFTLKIRSTKLEDSAMYFCASKRTSLSSYEQYFGPGTRLTVT.

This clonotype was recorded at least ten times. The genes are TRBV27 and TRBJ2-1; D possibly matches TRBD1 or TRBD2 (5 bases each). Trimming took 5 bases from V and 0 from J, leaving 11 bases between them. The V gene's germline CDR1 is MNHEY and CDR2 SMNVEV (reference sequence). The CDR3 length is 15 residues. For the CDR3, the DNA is TGTGCCAGCAGTCGTGGGACGGCCTCCTACAATGAGCAGTTCTTC. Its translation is CASSRGTASYNEQFF.

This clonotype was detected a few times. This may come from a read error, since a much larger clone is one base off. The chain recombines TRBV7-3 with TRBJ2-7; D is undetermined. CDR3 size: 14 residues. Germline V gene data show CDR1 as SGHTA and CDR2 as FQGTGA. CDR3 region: CANSAELDAHEQYF. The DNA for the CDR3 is TGTGCCAACAGCGCCGAATTGGACGCCCACGAGCAGTACTTC.

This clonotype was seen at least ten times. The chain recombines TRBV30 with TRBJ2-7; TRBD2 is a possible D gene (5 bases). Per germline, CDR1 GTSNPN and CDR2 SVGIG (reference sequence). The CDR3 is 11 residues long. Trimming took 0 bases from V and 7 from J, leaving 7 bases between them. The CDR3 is CAWSVSAEQYF. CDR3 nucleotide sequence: TGTGCCTGGAGTGTTAGCGCAGAGCAGTACTTC.

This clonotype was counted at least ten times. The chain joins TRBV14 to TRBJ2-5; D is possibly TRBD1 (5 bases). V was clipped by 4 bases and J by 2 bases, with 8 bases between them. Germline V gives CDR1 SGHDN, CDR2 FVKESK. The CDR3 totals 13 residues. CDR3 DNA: TGTGCCAGCAGCCTGACAGAACAAGAGACCCAGTACTTC. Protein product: CASSLTEQETQYF.

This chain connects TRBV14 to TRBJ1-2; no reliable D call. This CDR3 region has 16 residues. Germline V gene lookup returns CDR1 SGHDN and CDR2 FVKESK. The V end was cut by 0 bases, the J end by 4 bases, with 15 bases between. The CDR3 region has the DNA TGTGCCAGCAGCCAAGATCTCGTCCCCGGTGGCTATGGCTACACCTTC. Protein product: CASSQDLVPGGYGYTF.

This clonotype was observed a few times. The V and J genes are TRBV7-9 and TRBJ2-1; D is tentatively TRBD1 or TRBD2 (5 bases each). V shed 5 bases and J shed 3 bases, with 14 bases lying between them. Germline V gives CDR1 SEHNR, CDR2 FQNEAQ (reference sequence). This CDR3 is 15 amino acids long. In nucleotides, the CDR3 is TGTGCCAGCAGCCCTAGAGGGGTTCTCTACAATGAGCAGTTCTTC. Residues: CASSPRGVLYNEQFF.

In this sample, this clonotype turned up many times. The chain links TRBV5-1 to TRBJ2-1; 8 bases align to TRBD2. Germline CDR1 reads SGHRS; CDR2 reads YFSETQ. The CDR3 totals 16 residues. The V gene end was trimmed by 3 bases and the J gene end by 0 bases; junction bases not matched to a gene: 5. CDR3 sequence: CASSSLAGSSYNEQFF. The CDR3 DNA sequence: TGCGCCAGCAGCTCGTTAGCGGGAAGCTCCTACAATGAGCAGTTCTTC.

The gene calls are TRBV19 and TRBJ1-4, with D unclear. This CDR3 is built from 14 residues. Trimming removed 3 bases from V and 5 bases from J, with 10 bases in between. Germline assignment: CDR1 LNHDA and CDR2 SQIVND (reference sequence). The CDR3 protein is CASSMWQKNEKLFF. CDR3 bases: TGTGCCAGTAGTATGTGGCAGAAGAATGAAAAACTGTTTTTT.

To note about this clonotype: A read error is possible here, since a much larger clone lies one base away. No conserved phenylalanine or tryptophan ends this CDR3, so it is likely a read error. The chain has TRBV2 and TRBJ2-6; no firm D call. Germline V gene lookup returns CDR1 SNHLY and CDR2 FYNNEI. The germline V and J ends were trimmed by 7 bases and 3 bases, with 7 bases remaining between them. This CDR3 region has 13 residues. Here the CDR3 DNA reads TGTGCCAGCACTCCCCATGGGGCCAACGTCCTGACTGTC. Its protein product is CASTPHGANVLTV.

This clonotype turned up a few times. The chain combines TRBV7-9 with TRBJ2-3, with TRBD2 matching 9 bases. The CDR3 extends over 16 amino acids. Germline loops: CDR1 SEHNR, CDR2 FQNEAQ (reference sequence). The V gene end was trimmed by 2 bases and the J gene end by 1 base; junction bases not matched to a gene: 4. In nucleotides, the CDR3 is TGTGCCAGCAGCTTAAGAGGCGGGGGGGGCACAGATACGCAGTATTTT. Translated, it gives CASSLRGGGGTDTQYF.

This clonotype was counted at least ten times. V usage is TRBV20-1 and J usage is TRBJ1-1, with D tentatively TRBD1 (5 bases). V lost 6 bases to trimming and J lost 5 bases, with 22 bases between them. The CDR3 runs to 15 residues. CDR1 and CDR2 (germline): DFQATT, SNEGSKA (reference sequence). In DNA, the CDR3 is TGCAGTGCCTCAGGAGCAGGGCGGGGGGAAACTGAAGCTTTCTTT. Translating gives CSASGAGRGETEAFF.

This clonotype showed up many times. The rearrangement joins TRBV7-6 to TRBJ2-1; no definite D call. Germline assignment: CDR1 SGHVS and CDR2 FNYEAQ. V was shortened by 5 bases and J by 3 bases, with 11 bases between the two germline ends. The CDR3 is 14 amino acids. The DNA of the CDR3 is TGTGCCAGCAGCCAAAGACATCTCTACAATGAGCAGTTCTTC. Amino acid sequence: CASSQRHLYNEQFF.

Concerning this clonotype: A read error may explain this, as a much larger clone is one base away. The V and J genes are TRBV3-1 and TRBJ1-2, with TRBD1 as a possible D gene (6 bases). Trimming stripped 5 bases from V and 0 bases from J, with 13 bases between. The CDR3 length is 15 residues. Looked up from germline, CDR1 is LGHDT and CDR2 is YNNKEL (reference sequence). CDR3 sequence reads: CASSVGGSSNYGYTF. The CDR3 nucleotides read TGTGCCAGCAGCGTTGGGGGCAGTTCTAACTATGGCTACACCTTC.

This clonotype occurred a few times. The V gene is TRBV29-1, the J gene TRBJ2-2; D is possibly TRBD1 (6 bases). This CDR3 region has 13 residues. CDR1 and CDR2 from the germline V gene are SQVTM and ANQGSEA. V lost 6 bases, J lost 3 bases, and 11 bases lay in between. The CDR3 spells CSVRTVDTGELFF. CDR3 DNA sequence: TGCAGCGTGCGGACAGTCGACACCGGGGAGCTGTTTTTT.